The subject of this entry is one T cell receptor beta chain. Its antigen is not known. The PCR contained 60 Vbeta and 13 Jbeta primers. Clones were read by immunoSEQ multiplex PCR, and TCRdb kept only the in-frame ones, dropping some. The sample has roughly 130,000 clones; 60% to 85% are singletons. These data come from a study of cytomegalovirus exposure and HLA in healthy donors. Study results and caveats: TCR beta chains associated with HLA were, in a later analysis, more clonally expanded than equally common others. Indistinguishability led to the exclusion of some V segments, TRBV6-2 and TRBV6-3 included.

Trimming cost V 5 bases and J 1 base; bases outside gene matches: 6. Germline V gene data show CDR1 as PRHDT and CDR2 as FYEKMQ (reference sequence). CDR3 length: 16 amino acids. The chain is built from TRBV13 and TRBJ2-1; 9 bases map to TRBD2. The clonotype comes from a woman aged 40-49 years in good health and CMV-seronegative. The sample taken for sequencing was PBMCs. The CDR3 sequence: CASSPSLAGSYNEQFF. The CDR3 DNA sequence: TGTGCCAGCAGCCCCAGTCTAGCGGGGTCCTACAATGAGCAGTTCTTC.